This record covers a single T cell receptor beta chain. The data belong to a study of shared clonotypes between healthy human individuals. This CDR3 has 14 amino acids. Germline assignment: CDR1 SGHVS and CDR2 FQNEAQ. The V and J ends lost 0 bases and 7 bases respectively, with 13 bases between them. About 30,000 T cell genomes (approximately 180 ng DNA) went into each sorted-subset replicate. TCRdb keeps only in-frame clones here, not all; method: immunoSEQ multiplex PCR. The data contain about 2.4 million clones, approximately 93% of them singletons. The J gene is TRBJ2-7, the V gene TRBV7-8, with a weak D call TRBD1 (5 bases). The source is a man younger than 35 in good health. Some clones in this sample may be carry-over from other donors' samples. The sequencing sample was made of naive CD4+ T cells from PBMCs. Indicated subset: CD45RA+ positively selected. Written as DNA, the CDR3 is TGTGCCAGCAGCTTAGCCCGGGCCTCAGGGGAGCAGTACTTC. Protein product: CASSLARASGEQYF.